This T cell receptor (beta chain) is drawn from a study of spatial heterogeneity in lung cancer. Broader study findings: How many expanded intratumoral alpha and beta TCRs were present tracked the tumor mutation count, which was a count of nonsynonymous mutations.

The V and J ends lost 4 bases and 1 base respectively, with 8 bases between them. There are 14 residues in the CDR3. Germline assignment: CDR1 MNHNS and CDR2 SASEGT. This clonotype was counted at least ten times. Antigen specificity is unknown. TCRdb processed the 5' RACE reads anew with MiXCR; each CDR3 protein has one entry. The sample consists of fewer than 30,000 distinct CDR3 sequences, under 8.5% of them appearing once. Time point specified: sample taken at primary tumor resection. This chain uses TRBV6-1 with TRBJ1-5; D gene unclear. The TCR comes from a male donor with early-stage non-small cell lung cancer. The source was lung tumor tissue, collected at surgery. CDR3 region: CASSVELSNQPQHF. The CDR3 DNA is TGTGCCAGCAGTGTAGAATTGAGCAATCAGCCCCAGCATTTT.